The next 5 T cell receptor beta chains were all read from a single sample in a study of cytomegalovirus exposure and HLA in healthy donors. This PCR relied on a set of 60 Vbeta primers and 13 Jbeta primers. TCRdb keeps only in-frame clones here, not all; method: immunoSEQ multiplex PCR. Of about 140,000 clones listed, approximately 80% are singletons. Source material: PBMCs. These TCRs come from a middle-aged man in good health and CMV-seropositive.

J is TRBJ1-6 and V is TRBV5-6, with D unclear. The ends were cut back, 4 bases at V and 8 bases at J, with 7 bases in the middle. Germline V gives CDR1 SGHDT, CDR2 YYEEEE. The CDR3 runs 12 residues. The CDR3 bases are TGTGCCAGCAGCCCTTCGGATTCACCCCTCCACTTT. This encodes CASSPSDSPLHF.

The rearrangement joins TRBV25-1 to TRBJ1-1; TRBD1 might be the D (5 bases). Germline-derived CDR1 and CDR2 are MGHDK and SYGVNS. There are 13 residues in the CDR3. V lost 11 bases and J 1 base, leaving 14 bases between the germline ends. This CDR3 is CASQQGGNTEAFF. CDR3 sequence (DNA): TGTGCCTCCCAGCAGGGCGGGAACACTGAAGCTTTCTTT.

The chain has TRBV9 and TRBJ2-1; the match to TRBD2 covers 11 bases. The germline CDR1 and CDR2 sequences are SGDLS and YYNGEE. The CDR3 has 16 residues. Trimming cost V 4 bases and J 1 base; bases outside gene matches: 4. The CDR3, as DNA: TGTGCCAGCAGCAGGGGGACTAGCGGTTCCTACAATGAGCAGTTCTTC. This codes for CASSRGTSGSYNEQFF.

This chain uses TRBV15 with TRBJ1-5, with D hard to call. The V and J ends lost 3 bases and 7 bases respectively, with 10 bases between them. Germline loops: CDR1 LNHNV, CDR2 YYDKDF (reference sequence). There are 13 residues in the CDR3. CDR3 in amino acids: CATSSGKEQPQHF. The CDR3, as DNA: TGTGCCACCAGCAGCGGAAAGGAGCAGCCCCAGCATTTT.

The rearrangement joins TRBV19 to TRBJ1-2; TRBD1 aligns across 8 bases. Germline loops: CDR1 LNHDA, CDR2 SQIVND (reference sequence). CDR3 size: 13 residues. Trimming removed 5 bases from V and 7 bases from J; junction bases left unmatched: 6. The CDR3 DNA reads TGTGCCAGTAGTTCCCAGGGGGCACTTGGCTACACCTTC. Protein sequence: CASSSQGALGYTF.